The entry below gives a single T cell receptor (beta chain) sequence along with its context. Its matching antigen is unknown. The record originates from a study of beta chain features in type 1 diabetes. The study, taken as a whole, reports: Type 1 diabetes patients had fewer VDJ junction insertions and more deletions. In every one of the four CD4+ subsets, TCRB CDR3s were moderately but significantly shorter in Type 1 diabetes patients.

Expressed TCRB transcripts were sequenced, since all the RNA that had been isolated was reverse transcribed. TCRdb keeps only in-frame clones here, not all; method: immunoSEQ multiplex PCR. This sample carries roughly 300,000 clones, around 9% of them seen once, and the ten largest clones take around 1%. CDR3 length: 13 amino acids. Trimming pared 0 bases from V and 4 bases from J, leaving 4 bases between. Germline V gene lookup returns CDR1 LGHNA and CDR2 YSLEER. Markers CD45RO/CCR7/CD25/CD127/CD95/CD27 served to sort CD4+ naive, central memory, regulatory and stem cell-like memory cells. The sequencing sample was made of central memory CD4+ T cells from blood. V usage is TRBV4-3 and J usage is TRBJ1-3, with D uncertain. The clonotype originates from a man aged 30-40 years with type 1 diabetes. The CDR3 loop reads CASSQEGGNTIYF. In DNA form, the CDR3 reads TGCGCCAGCAGCCAAGAAGGCGGAAACACCATATATTTT.